This T cell receptor beta chain was captured in a study of CD8 T cells in ankylosing spondylitis. This CDR3 spans 15 amino acids. The germline CDR1 and CDR2 sequences are LGHNA and YSLEER. Germline trimming cut 1 base from V and 6 bases from J; bases unmatched to any gene: 7. This clonotype was recorded at least ten times. TCRdb analysed the 5' RACE reads with MiXCR anew, one entry per CDR3 protein. The sample lists about 240,000 distinct CDR3 sequences, 8% to 9.5% seen once, with approximately 6.3% in the top ten. The sequencing sample was made of blood, either unsorted or a sorted T cell fraction (not recorded which). The genes are TRBV4-3 and TRBJ1-1; 8 bases line up with TRBD1. The sequence was obtained from a male donor with ankylosing spondylitis or in good health (not recorded which). The CDR3 protein is CASSQAGQDFPEAFF. CDR3 DNA sequence: TGCGCCAGCAGCCAAGCGGGACAGGATTTCCCTGAAGCTTTCTTT.